This TCR beta chain was sequenced for a study of T cells after posttransplantation cyclophosphamide. Study-level points and caveats: Later blood repertoires were often dominated by clones from the donor CD8+ memory compartment. Blood and skin or GI T cell repertoires showed limited TRB overlap. Recipient CMV seropositivity and CMV reactivation strongly tracked TRB clonality.

On this clone: The antigen remains unidentified.

TCRdb keeps only in-frame clones here, not all; method: immunoSEQ multiplex PCR. The sample has 30,000 to 40,000 clones; 85% to 90% are singletons. The CDR3 is 15 residues long. Deletions cut 3 bases from V and 6 bases from J, with 16 bases between. The V gene's germline CDR1 is SGDLS and CDR2 YYNGEE. Sequenced: PBMCs. The TCR sequence derives from a woman in her 40s with a blood cancer, CMV-positive, and with a related stem cell donor. V gene TRBV9 combines with J gene TRBJ1-3, with a tentative D call TRBD1 (5 bases). CDR3 sequence (DNA): TGTGCCAGCAGCGGCTACAGGTCTCGGGTAAACACCATATATTTT. Translating it yields CASSGYRSRVNTIYF.